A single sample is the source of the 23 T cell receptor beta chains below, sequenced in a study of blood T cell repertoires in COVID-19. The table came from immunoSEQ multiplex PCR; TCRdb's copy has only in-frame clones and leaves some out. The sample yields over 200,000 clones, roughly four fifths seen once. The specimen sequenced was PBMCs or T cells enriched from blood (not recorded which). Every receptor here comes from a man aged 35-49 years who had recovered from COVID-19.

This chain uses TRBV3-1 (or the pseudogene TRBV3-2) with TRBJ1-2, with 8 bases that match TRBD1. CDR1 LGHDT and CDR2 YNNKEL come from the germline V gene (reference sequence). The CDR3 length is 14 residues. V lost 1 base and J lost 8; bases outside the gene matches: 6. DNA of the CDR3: TGTGCCAGCAGCCAAGTGCAGGGGGCGGCAGGCTACACCTTC. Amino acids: CASSQVQGAAGYTF.

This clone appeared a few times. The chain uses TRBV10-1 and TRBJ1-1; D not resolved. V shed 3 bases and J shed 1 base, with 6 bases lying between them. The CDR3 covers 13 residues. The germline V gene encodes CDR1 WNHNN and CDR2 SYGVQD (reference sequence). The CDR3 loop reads CASSDGGNTEAFF. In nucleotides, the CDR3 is TGCGCCAGCAGTGATGGCGGGAACACTGAAGCTTTCTTT.

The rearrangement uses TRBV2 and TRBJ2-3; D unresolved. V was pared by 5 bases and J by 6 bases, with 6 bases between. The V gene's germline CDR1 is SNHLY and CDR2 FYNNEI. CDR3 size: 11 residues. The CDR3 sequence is CASSFSDTQYF. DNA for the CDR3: TGTGCCAGCAGTTTTTCTGATACGCAGTATTTT. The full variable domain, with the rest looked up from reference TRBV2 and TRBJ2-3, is EPEVTQTPSHQVTQMGQEVILRCVPISNHLYFYWYRQILGQKVEFLVSFYNNEISEKSEIFDDQFSVERPDGSNFTLKIRSTKLEDSAMYFCASSFSDTQYFGPGTRLTVL.

The CDR3 bases are TGTGCCAGCAGTTTTTGGTGGGCCCCTGGCTACACCTTC. It translates to CASSFWWAPGYTF. The rearrangement joins TRBV12-3 or TRBV12-4 to TRBJ1-2; D not certain. The CDR3 contains 13 residues. Trimming pared 3 bases from V and 7 bases from J, leaving 12 bases between.

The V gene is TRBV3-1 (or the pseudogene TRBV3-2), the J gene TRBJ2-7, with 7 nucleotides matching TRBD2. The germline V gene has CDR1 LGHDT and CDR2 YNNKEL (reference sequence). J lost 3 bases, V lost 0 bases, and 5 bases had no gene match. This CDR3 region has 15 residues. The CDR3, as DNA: TGTGCCAGCAGCCAAGAACTAGCGCTAAGCTACGAGCAGTACTTC. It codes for CASSQELALSYEQYF.

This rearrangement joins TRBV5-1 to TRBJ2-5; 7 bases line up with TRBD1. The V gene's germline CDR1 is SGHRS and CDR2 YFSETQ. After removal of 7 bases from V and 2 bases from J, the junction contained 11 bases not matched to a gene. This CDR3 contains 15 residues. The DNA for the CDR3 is TGCGCCAGCGGGAAAACAGGGGACCCTCAAGAGACCCAGTACTTC. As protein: CASGKTGDPQETQYF. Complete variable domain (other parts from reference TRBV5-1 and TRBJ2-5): KAGVTQTPRYLIKTRGQQVTLSCSPISGHRSVSWYQQTPGQGLQFLFEYFSETQRNKGNFPGRFSGRQFSNSRSEMNVSTLELGDSALYLCASGKTGDPQETQYFGPGTRLLVL.

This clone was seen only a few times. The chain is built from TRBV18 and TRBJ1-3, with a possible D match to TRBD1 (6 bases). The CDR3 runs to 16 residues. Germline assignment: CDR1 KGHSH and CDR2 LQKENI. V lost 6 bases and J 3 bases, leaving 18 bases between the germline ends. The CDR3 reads CASSVSRDTNGNTIYF. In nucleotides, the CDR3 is TGTGCCAGCTCGGTCTCAAGGGACACAAATGGAAACACCATATATTTT.

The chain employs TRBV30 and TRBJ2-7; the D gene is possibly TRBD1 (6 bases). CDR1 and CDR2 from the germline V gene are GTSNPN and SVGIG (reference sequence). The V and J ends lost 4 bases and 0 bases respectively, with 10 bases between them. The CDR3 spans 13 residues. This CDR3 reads CAWTGASSYEQYF. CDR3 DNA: TGTGCCTGGACAGGGGCGAGCTCCTACGAGCAGTACTTC. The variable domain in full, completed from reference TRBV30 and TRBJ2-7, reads SQTIHQWPATLVQPVGSPLSLECTVEGTSNPNLYWYRQAAGRGLQLLFYSVGIGQISSEVPQNLSASRPQDRQFILSSKKLLLSDSGFYLCAWTGASSYEQYFGPGTRLTVT.

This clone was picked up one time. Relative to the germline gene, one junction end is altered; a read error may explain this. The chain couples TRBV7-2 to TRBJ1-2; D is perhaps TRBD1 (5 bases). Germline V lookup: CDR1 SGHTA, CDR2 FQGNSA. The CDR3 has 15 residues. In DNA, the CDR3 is TGTGTCAGCAGCCTAAGGGACGGGGGAGGCTATGGCTACACCTTC. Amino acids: CVSSLRDGGGYGYTF. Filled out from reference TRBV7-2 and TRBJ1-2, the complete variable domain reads GAGVSQSPSNKVTEKGKDVELRCDPISGHTALYWYRQSLGQGLEFLIYFQGNSAPDKSGLPSDRFSAERTGGSVSTLTIQRTQQEDSAVYLCVSSLRDGGGYGYTFGSGTRLTVV.

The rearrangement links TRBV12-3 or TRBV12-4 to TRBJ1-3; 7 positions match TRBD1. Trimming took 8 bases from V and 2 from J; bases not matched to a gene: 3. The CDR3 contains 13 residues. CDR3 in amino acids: CASSGTAGNTIYF. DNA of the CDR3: TGTGCCAGCTCCGGGACAGCTGGAAACACCATATATTTT.

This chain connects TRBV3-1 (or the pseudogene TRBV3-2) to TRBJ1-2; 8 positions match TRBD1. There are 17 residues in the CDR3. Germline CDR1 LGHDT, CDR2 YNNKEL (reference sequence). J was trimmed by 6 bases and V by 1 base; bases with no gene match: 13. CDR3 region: CASSQVGAGGVGDGYTF. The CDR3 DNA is TGTGCCAGCAGCCAAGTGGGAGCAGGGGGCGTAGGTGATGGCTACACCTTC.

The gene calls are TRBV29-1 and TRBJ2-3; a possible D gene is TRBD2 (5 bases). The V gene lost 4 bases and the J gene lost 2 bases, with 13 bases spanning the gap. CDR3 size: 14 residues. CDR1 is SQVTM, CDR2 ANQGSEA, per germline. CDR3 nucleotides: TGCAGCGTTGGAATTAGCGCGGTCACAGATACGCAGTATTTT. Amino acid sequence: CSVGISAVTDTQYF.

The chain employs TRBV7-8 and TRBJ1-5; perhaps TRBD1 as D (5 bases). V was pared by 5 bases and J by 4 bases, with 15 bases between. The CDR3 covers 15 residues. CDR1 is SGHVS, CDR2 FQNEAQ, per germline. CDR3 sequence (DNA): TGTGCCAGCAGCCCATGGGGGGGAGGAAATCAGCCCCAGCATTTT. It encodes CASSPWGGGNQPQHF.

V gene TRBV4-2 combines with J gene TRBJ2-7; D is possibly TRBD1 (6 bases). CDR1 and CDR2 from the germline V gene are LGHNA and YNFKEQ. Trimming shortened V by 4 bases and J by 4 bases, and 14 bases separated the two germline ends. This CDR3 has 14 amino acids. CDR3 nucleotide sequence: TGTGCCAGCAGCCCTCACAAACAGGGTTACGAGCAGTACTTC. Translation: CASSPHKQGYEQYF.

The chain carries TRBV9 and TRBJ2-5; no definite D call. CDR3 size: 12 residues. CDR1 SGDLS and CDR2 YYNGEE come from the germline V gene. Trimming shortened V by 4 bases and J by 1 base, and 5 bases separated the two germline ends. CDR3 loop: CASSRVQETQYF. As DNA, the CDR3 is TGTGCCAGCAGCCGGGTCCAAGAGACCCAGTACTTC.

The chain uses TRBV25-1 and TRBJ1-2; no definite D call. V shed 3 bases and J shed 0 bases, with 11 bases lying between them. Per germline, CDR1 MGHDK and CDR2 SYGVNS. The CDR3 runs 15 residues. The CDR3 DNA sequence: TGTGCCAGCAGTGAGGGTTCCGGGGCTAACTATGGCTACACCTTC. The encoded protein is CASSEGSGANYGYTF.

The CDR3 loop is CASSPVWASNQPQHF. The CDR3 nucleotides are TGTGCCAGCAGTCCTGTGTGGGCTAGCAATCAGCCCCAGCATTTT. The chain links TRBV28 to TRBJ1-5; D is unclear. Trimming pared 5 bases from V and 0 bases from J, leaving 11 bases between. The CDR3 length is 15 residues. Germline-derived CDR1 and CDR2 are MDHEN and SYDVKM. Full variable domain (rest looked up from reference TRBV28 and TRBJ1-5): DVKVTQSSRYLVKRTGEKVFLECVQDMDHENMFWYRQDPGLGLRLIYFSYDVKMKEKGDIPEGYSVSREKKERFSLILESASTNQTSMYLCASSPVWASNQPQHFGDGTRLSIL.

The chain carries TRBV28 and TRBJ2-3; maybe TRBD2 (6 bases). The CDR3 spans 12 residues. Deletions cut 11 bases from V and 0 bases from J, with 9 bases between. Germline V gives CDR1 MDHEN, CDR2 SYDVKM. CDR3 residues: CAGGTSTDTQYF. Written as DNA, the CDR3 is TGTGCCGGAGGGACTAGCACAGATACGCAGTATTTT.

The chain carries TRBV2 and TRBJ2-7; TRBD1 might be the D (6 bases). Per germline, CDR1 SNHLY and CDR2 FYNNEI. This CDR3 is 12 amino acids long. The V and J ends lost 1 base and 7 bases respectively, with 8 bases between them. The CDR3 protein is CASSEVGAEQYF. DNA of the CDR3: TGTGCCAGCAGTGAAGTGGGGGCTGAGCAGTACTTC.

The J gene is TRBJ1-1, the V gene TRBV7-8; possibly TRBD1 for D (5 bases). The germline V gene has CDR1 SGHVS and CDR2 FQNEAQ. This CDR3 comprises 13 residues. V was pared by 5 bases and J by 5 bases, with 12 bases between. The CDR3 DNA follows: TGTGCCAGCAGCCTCAGGGTGGGTACTGAAGCTTTCTTT. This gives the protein CASSLRVGTEAFF.

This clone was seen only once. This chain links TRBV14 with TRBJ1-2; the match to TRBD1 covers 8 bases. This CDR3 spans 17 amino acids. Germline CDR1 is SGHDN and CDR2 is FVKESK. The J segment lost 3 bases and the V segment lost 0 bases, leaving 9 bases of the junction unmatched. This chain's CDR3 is CASSQEIRTGRDYGYTF. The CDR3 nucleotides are TGTGCCAGCAGCCAAGAAATCAGGACAGGGAGGGACTATGGCTACACCTTC.

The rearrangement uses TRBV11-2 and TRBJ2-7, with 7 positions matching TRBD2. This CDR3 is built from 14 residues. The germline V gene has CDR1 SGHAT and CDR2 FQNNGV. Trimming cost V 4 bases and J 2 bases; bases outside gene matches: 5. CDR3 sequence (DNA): TGTGCCAGCAGCTGGGATCGGGGGGCCTACGAGCAGTACTTC. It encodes CASSWDRGAYEQYF.

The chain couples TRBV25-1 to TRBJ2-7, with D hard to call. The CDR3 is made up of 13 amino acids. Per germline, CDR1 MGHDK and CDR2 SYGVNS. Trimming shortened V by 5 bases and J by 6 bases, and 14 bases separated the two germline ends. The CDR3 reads CASSKSGLGEQYF. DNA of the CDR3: TGTGCCAGCAGTAAATCGGGTCTGGGCGAGCAGTACTTC.